The 12 T cell receptor beta chains given below trace back to one sample, sequenced in a study of T cells after yellow fever vaccination. MiXCR, applied by TCRdb to the 5' RACE reads, yields one record per CDR3 protein. The sample lists a few hundred thousand distinct CDR3 sequences, around 13% seen once, with 3.2% in the top ten. The sample consisted of CD4+ T cells sorted from PBMCs, taken 15 days after the yellow fever booster vaccination. Receptor source: a man aged 18 to 35 who received the YFV17D yellow fever vaccine.

This clonotype has only a few counts. This rearrangement joins TRBV5-1 to TRBJ2-6; D tentatively reads TRBD1 or TRBD2 (6 bases each). V was trimmed by 9 bases and J by 1 base, leaving 11 bases between them. The CDR3 contains 14 residues. The germline CDR1 and CDR2 sequences are SGHRS and YFSETQ. CDR3 coding DNA: TGCGCCACCAGAGGGGGGTCTGGGGCCAACGTCCTGACTTTC. This encodes CATRGGSGANVLTF.

This clonotype was observed a few times. CDR3 amino acids: CASSLVAYANTGELFF. The CDR3 region has the DNA TGCGCCAGCAGCTTGGTTGCATATGCGAACACCGGGGAGCTGTTTTTT. The gene calls are TRBV5-1 and TRBJ2-2; D is uncertain. The CDR3 consists of 16 residues. Trimming cost V 0 bases and J 0 bases, with 9 bases left between them. CDR1 and CDR2 from the germline V gene are SGHRS and YFSETQ.

A few counts support this clonotype. The rearrangement links TRBV27 to TRBJ1-3, with 8 bases matching TRBD1. Germline values: CDR1 MNHEY, CDR2 SMNVEV (reference sequence). Trimming took 5 bases from V and 4 from J; bases not matched to a gene: 7. This CDR3 is built from 15 residues. This CDR3 is CASSHMTGDGNTIYF. The CDR3 nucleotides read TGTGCCAGCAGTCATATGACAGGGGACGGAAACACCATATATTTT.

This chain links TRBV28 with TRBJ1-1; the D is unclear. The germline V and J ends were trimmed by 2 bases and 0 bases, with 13 bases remaining between them. The CDR3 is 16 amino acids. In germline, CDR1 is MDHEN, CDR2 SYDVKM. In nucleotides, the CDR3 is TGTGCCAGCAGTTTAATTGCTGGGGTTTTGAACACTGAAGCTTTCTTT. Its protein product is CASSLIAGVLNTEAFF.

The CDR3 region has the DNA TGTGCCAGCAGTCCGACAGCGAGCTCCTACGAGCAGTACGTC. Translated, it gives CASSPTASSYEQYV. The rearrangement joins TRBV6-6 to TRBJ2-7; a possible D gene is TRBD1 (5 bases). From germline, CDR1 is MNHNY and CDR2 SVGAGI (reference sequence). The CDR3 extends over 14 amino acids. V shed 5 bases and J shed 0 bases, with 11 bases lying between them.

This clonotype has only a few counts. The chain is built from TRBV27 and TRBJ2-3; the match to TRBD1 covers 10 bases. CDR3 length: 15 amino acids. Germline assignment: CDR1 MNHEY and CDR2 SMNVEV (reference sequence). After removal of 4 bases from V and 0 bases from J, the junction contained 1 base not matched to a gene. CDR3: CASSWDRGSTDTQYF. DNA for the CDR3: TGTGCCAGCAGTTGGGACAGGGGTAGCACAGATACGCAGTATTTT.

The CDR3 nucleotides read TGCAGCGTAGGGGTTAACTATGGCTACACCTTC. Translation gives CSVGVNYGYTF. The chain employs TRBV29-1 and TRBJ1-2; tentative D call: TRBD1 (5 bases). The CDR3 sequence is 11 residues long. CDR1 is SQVTM and CDR2 is ANQGSEA in the germline V gene. Trimming pared 6 bases from V and 1 base from J, leaving 6 bases between.

This chain links TRBV5-6 with TRBJ2-3; 8 nucleotides align to TRBD1. Germline V lookup: CDR1 SGHDT, CDR2 YYEEEE. This CDR3 contains 15 residues. Trimming cost V 7 bases and J 5 bases; bases outside gene matches: 12. CDR3 in DNA: TGTGCCAGCCTTCTGACAGGGGCACTGGGAGATACGCAGTATTTT. Translated, it gives CASLLTGALGDTQYF.

This clonotype has just a few counts. The CDR3 DNA reads TGTGCCAGCAGCGCCCAGACCGAAAGAGGGTCAGAAGCTTTCTTT. Protein product: CASSAQTERGSEAFF. V usage is TRBV7-2 and J usage is TRBJ1-1; no clear D gene. Germline CDR1 reads SGHTA; CDR2 reads FQGNSA. This CDR3 spans 15 amino acids. Trimming removed 5 bases from V and 8 bases from J, with 21 bases in between.

The sample holds a few counts of this clonotype. The gene calls are TRBV4-1 and TRBJ2-1; the match to TRBD1 covers 7 bases. Germline CDR1 reads MGHRA; CDR2 reads YSYEKL. The CDR3 is 16 residues long. The V and J ends lost 4 bases and 0 bases, in that order; junction bases with no gene match: 6. CDR3 in amino acids: CASSPGQMSSYNEQFF. The DNA of the CDR3 is TGCGCCAGCAGCCCGGGACAGATGAGCTCCTACAATGAGCAGTTCTTC.

This clonotype was picked up many times. The genes are TRBV5-5 and TRBJ2-3; unclear D gene. Germline V gives CDR1 SGHKS, CDR2 YYEKEE (reference sequence). This CDR3 region has 15 residues. V lost 2 bases, J lost 5 bases, and 15 bases lay in between. DNA of the CDR3: TGTGCCAGCAGCTTCGACTCCCTTTTGGAAGATACGCAGTATTTT. Residues: CASSFDSLLEDTQYF.

The chain combines TRBV20-1 with TRBJ2-3; 9 bases fit TRBD2. Trimming at V came to 6 bases and at J to 4 bases, leaving 11 bases not matched to a gene. CDR3 length equals 15 residues. Germline V gives CDR1 DFQATT, CDR2 SNEGSKA (reference sequence). The CDR3 is CSAPLAGGPSDTQYF. DNA of the CDR3: TGCAGTGCCCCACTGGCGGGGGGGCCATCAGATACGCAGTATTTT.